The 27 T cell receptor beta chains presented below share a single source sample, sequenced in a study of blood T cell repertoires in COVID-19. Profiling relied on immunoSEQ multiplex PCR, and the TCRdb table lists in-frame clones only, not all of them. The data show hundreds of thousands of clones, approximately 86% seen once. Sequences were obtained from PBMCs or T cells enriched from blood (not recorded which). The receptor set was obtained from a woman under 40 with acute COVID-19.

CDR3 bases: TGTGCCAGCAGCTATTTAGCGGGAACCGACACCGGGGAGCTGTTTTTT. This gives the protein CASSYLAGTDTGELFF. The chain is built from TRBV7-8 and TRBJ2-2; 8 bases align to TRBD2. The CDR3 is 16 residues long. The germline V gene encodes CDR1 SGHVS and CDR2 FQNEAQ. V gave up 4 bases and J gave up 3 bases; unmatched junction bases: 7.

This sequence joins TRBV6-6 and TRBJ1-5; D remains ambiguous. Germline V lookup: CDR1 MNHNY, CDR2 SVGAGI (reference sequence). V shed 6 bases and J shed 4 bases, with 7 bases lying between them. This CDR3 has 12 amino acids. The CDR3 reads CASREQNQPQHF. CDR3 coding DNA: TGTGCCAGCAGGGAACAGAATCAGCCCCAGCATTTT.

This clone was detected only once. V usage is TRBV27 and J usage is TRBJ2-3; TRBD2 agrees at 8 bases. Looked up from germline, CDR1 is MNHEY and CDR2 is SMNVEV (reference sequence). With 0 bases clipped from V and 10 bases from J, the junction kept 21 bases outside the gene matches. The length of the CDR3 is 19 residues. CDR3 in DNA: TGTGCCAGCAGTTTATCGATAACTAGCGGAAACACCGGCCCCTCTGCGCAGTATTTT. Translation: CASSLSITSGNTGPSAQYF.

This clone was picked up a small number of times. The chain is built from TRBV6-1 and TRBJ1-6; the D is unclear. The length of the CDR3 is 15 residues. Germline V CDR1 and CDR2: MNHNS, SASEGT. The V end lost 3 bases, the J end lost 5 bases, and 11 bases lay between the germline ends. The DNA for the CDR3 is TGTGCCAGCAGTGACAGGATGAGGGATAATTCACCCCTCCACTTT. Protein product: CASSDRMRDNSPLHF.

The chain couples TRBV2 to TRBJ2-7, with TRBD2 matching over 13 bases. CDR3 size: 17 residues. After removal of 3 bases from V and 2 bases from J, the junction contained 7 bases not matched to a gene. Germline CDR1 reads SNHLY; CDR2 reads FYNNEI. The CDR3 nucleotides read TGTGCCAGCAGTGACTCGGGACTAGCGGGAACCGCCTACGAGCAGTACTTC. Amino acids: CASSDSGLAGTAYEQYF.

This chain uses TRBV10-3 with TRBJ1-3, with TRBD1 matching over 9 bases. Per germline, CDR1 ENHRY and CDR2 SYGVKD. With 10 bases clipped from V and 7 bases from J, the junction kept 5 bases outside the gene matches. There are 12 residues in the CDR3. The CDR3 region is CATTGGGNTIYF. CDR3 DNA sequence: TGTGCCACGACAGGGGGTGGTAACACCATATATTTT.

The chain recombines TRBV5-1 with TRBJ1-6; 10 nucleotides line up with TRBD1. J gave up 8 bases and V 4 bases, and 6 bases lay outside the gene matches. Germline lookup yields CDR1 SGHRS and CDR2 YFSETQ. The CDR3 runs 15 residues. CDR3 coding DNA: TGCGCCAGCAGCACGGGGGACAGGGGCGATTCACCCCTCCACTTT. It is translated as CASSTGDRGDSPLHF.

In DNA, the CDR3 is TGTGCCAGCAGCTTAGCGTGGGGGCCCCAATACGAGCAGTACTTC. Its translation is CASSLAWGPQYEQYF. The J gene is TRBJ2-7, the V gene TRBV7-6; perhaps TRBD1 as D (6 bases). The CDR3 length is 15 residues. Germline V gives CDR1 SGHVS, CDR2 FNYEAQ. V was trimmed by 0 bases and J by 4 bases, leaving 13 bases between them.

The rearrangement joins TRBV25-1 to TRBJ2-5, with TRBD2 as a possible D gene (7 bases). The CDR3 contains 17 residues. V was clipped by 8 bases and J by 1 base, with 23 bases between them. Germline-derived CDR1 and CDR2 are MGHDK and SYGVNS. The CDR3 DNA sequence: TGTGCCAGCGGACGAGCTGGGGCGGGGGCTAGCCAAGAGACCCAGTACTTC. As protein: CASGRAGAGASQETQYF.

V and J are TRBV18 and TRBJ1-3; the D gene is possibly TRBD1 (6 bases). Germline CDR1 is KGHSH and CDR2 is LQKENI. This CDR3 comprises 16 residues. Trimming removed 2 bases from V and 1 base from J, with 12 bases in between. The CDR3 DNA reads TGTGCCAGCTCACCAGCGGCAGGACAGTCTGGAAACACCATATATTTT. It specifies CASSPAAGQSGNTIYF. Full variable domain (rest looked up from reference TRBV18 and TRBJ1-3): NAGVMQNPRHLVRRRGQEARLRCSPMKGHSHVYWYRQLPEEGLKFMVYLQKENIIDESGMPKERFSAEFPKEGPSILRIQQVVRGDSAAYFCASSPAAGQSGNTIYFGEGSWLTVV.

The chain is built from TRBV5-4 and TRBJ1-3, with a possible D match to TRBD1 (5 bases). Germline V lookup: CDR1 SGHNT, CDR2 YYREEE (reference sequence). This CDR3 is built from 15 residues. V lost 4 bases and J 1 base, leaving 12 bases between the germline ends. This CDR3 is CASSTTGVSGNTIYF. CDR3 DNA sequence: TGTGCCAGCAGCACCACGGGGGTTTCTGGAAACACCATATATTTT.

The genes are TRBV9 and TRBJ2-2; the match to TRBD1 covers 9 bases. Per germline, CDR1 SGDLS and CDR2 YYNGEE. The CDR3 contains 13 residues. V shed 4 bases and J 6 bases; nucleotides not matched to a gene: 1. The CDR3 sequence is CASSRQGAGELFF. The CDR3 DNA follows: TGTGCCAGCAGCCGACAGGGGGCCGGGGAGCTGTTTTTT.

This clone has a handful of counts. The CDR3 reads CASPDSNRGDTEAFF. CDR3 nucleotides: TGTGCCAGCCCTGATTCGAACAGGGGGGACACTGAAGCTTTCTTT. The chain links TRBV2 to TRBJ1-1, with 8 positions matching TRBD1. Trimming at V came to 8 bases and at J to 3 bases, leaving 11 bases not matched to a gene. CDR1 and CDR2 from the germline V gene are SNHLY and FYNNEI. There are 15 residues in the CDR3.

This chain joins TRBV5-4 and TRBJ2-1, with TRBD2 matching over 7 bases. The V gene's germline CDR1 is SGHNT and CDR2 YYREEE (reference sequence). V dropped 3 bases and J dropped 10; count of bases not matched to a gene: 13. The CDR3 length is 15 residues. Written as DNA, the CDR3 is TGTGCCAGCAGCTCCCTCTTCGGGGAGGGTACAGAGCAGTTCTTC. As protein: CASSSLFGEGTEQFF.

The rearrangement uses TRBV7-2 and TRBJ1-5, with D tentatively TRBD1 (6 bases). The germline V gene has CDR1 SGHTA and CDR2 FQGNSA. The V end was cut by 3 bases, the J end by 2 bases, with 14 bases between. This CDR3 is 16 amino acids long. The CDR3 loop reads CASSLVGGAGNQPQHF. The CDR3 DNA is TGTGCCAGCAGCTTGGTTGGGGGGGCCGGCAATCAGCCCCAGCATTTT.

The CDR3 spells CAISEAIMNTEAFF. Here the CDR3 DNA reads TGTGCCATCAGTGAAGCCATCATGAACACTGAAGCTTTCTTT. The V and J genes are TRBV10-3 and TRBJ1-1, with D uncertain. Germline loops: CDR1 ENHRY, CDR2 SYGVKD. The V end lost 3 bases, the J end lost 0 bases, and 8 bases lay between the germline ends. The CDR3 has 14 residues.

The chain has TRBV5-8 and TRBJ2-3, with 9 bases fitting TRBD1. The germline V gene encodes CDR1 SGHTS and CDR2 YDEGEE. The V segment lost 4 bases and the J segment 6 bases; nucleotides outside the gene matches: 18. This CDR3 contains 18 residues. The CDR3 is CASSLNILPGQGHDTQYF. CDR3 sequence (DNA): TGTGCCAGCAGCCTAAATATTCTACCGGGACAGGGTCACGATACGCAGTATTTT. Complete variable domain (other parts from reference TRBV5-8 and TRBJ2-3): EAGVTQSPTHLIKTRGQQATLRCSPISGHTSVYWYQQALGLGLQFLLWYDEGEERNRGNFPPRFSGRQFPNYSSELNVNALELEDSALYLCASSLNILPGQGHDTQYFGPGTRLTVL.

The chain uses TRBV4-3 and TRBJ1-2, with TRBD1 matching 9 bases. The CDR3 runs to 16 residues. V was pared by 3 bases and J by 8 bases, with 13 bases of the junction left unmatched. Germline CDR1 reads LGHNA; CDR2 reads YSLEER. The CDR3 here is CASSQTGTGILYGYTF. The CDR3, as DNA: TGCGCCAGCAGCCAGACCGGGACAGGGATTTTGTACGGCTACACCTTC.

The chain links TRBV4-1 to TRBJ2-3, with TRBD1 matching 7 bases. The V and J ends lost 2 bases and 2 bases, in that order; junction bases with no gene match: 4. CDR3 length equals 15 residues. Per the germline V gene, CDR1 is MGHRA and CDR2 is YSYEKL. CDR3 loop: CASSQKQGYTDTQYF. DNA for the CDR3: TGCGCCAGCAGCCAAAAACAGGGGTACACAGATACGCAGTATTTT.

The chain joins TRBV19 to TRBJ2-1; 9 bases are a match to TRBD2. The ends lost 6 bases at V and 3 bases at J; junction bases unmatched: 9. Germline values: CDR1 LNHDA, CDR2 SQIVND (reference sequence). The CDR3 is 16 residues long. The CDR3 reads CASSAAPSGIYNEQFF. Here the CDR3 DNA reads TGTGCCAGTAGCGCAGCGCCTAGCGGGATCTACAATGAGCAGTTCTTC.

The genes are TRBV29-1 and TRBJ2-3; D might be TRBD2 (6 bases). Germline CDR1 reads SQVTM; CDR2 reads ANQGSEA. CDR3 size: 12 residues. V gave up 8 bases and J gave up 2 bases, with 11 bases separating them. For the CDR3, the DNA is TGCAGCATATGGACTAACACAGATACGCAGTATTTT. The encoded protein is CSIWTNTDTQYF.

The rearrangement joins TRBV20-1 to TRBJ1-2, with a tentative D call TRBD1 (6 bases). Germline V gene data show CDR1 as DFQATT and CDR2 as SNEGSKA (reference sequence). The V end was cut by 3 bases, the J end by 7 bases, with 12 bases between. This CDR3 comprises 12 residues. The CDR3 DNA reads TGCAGTGCTAGTACAGGGTTAAGTGGCTACACCTTC. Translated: CSASTGLSGYTF.

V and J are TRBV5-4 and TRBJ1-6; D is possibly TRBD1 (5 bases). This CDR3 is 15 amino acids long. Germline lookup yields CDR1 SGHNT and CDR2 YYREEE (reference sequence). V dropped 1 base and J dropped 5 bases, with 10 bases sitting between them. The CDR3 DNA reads TGTGCCAGCAGCTTGACAGCAGGGAATAATTCACCCCTCCACTTT. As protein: CASSLTAGNNSPLHF. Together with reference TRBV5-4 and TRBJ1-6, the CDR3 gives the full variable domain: ETGVTQSPTHLIKTRGQQVTLRCSSQSGHNTVSWYQQALGQGPQFIFQYYREEENGRGNFPPRFSGLQFPNYSSELNVNALELDDSALYLCASSLTAGNNSPLHFGNGTRLTVT.

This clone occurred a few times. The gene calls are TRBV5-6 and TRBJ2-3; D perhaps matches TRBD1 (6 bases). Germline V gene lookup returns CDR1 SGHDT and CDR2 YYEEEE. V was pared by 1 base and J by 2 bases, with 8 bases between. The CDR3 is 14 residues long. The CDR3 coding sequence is TGTGCCAGCAGCTTGAGGGGGTTCACAGATACGCAGTATTTT. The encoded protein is CASSLRGFTDTQYF.

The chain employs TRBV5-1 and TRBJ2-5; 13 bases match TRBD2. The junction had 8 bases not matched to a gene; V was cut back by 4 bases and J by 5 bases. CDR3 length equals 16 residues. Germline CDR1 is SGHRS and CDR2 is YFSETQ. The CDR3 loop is CASSETSGGVRETQYF. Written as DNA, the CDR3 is TGCGCCAGCAGCGAAACTAGCGGGGGGGTACGGGAGACCCAGTACTTC.

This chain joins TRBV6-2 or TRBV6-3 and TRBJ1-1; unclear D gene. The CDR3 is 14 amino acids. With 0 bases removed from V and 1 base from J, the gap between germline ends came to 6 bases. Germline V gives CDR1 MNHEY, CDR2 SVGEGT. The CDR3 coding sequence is TGTGCCAGCAGTTACTCCCAGCGGAACACTGAAGCTTTCTTT. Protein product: CASSYSQRNTEAFF.

CDR3: CASSELGQGVGPNTEAFF. Written as DNA, the CDR3 is TGTGCCAGCAGTGAACTAGGACAGGGAGTAGGCCCTAACACTGAAGCTTTCTTT. The J gene is TRBJ1-1, the V gene TRBV6-1, with 8 bases aligning to TRBD1. CDR1 is MNHNS, CDR2 SASEGT, per germline. The J segment lost 2 bases and the V segment lost 2 bases, leaving 13 bases of the junction unmatched. This CDR3 contains 18 residues.